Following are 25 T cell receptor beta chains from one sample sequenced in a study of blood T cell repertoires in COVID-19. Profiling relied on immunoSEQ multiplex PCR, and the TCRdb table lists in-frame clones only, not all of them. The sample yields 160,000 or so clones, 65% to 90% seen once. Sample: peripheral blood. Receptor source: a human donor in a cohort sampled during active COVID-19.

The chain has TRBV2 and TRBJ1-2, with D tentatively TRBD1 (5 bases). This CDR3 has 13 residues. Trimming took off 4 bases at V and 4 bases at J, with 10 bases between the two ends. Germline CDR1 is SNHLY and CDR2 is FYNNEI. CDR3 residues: CASSVQGLYGYTF. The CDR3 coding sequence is TGTGCCAGCAGTGTGCAGGGCCTCTATGGCTACACCTTC.

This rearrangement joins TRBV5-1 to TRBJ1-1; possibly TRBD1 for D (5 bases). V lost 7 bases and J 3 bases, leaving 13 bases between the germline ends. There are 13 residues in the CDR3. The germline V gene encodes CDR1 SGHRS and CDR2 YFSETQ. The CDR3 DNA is TGCGCCAGCCGCCTTGGGGCGGACACTGAAGCTTTCTTT. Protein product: CASRLGADTEAFF.

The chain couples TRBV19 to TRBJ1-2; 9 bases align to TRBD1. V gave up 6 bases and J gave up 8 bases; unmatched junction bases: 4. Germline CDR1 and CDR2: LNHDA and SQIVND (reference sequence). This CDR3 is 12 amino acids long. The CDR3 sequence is CASRGQGPGYTF. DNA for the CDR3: TGTGCCAGTAGGGGACAGGGTCCCGGCTACACCTTC.

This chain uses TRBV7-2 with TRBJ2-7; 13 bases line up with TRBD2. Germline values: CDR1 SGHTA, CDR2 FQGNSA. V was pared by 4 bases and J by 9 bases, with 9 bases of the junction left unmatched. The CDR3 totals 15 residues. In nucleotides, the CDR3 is TGTGCCAGCAGCTCGGCCGGGACTAGCGGGGTTGGGCAGTACTTC. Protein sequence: CASSSAGTSGVGQYF.

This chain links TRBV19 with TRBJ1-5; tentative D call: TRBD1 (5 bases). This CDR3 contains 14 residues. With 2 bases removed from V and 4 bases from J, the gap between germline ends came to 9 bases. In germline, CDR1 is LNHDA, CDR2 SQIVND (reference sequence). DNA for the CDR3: TGTGCCAGTAGTATAATGGCAGGGAATCAGCCCCAGCATTTT. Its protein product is CASSIMAGNQPQHF.

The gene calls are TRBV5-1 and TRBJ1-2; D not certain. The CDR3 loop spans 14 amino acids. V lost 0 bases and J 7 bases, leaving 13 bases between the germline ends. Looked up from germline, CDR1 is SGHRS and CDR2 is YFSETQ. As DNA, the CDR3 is TGCGCCAGCAGCTTGGGAGCAGGCCCCTCTGGCTACACCTTC. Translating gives CASSLGAGPSGYTF.

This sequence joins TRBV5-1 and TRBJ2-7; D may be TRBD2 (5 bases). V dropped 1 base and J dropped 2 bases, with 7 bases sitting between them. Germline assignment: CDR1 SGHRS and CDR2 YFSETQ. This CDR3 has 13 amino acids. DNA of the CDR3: TGCGCCAGCAGCTTGTTCGGGGCCTACGAGCAGTACTTC. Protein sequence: CASSLFGAYEQYF.

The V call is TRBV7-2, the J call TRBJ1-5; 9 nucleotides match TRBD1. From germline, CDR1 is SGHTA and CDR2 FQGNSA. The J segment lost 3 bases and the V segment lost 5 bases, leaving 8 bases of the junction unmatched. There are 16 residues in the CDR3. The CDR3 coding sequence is TGTGCCAGCAGCAACCGAGGGACAGGGAACAATCAGCCCCAGCATTTT. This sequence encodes CASSNRGTGNNQPQHF.

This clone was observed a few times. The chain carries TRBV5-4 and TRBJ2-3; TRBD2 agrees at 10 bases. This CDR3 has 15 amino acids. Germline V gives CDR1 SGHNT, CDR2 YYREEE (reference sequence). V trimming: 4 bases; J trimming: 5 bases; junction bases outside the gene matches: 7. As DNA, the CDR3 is TGTGCCAGCAGCATTAGCGGGGGGCAGGGAGATACGCAGTATTTT. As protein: CASSISGGQGDTQYF.

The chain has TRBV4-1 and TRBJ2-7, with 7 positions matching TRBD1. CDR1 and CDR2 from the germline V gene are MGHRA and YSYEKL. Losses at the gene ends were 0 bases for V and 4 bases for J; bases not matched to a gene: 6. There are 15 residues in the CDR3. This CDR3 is CASSQDQGGGYEQYF. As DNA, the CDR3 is TGCGCCAGCAGCCAAGATCAAGGGGGCGGATACGAGCAGTACTTC.

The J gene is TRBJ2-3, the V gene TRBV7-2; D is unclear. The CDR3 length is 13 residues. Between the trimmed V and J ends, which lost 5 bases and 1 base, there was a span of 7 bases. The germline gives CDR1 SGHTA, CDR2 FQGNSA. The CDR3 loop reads CASSPSRTDTQYF. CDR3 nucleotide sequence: TGTGCCAGCAGCCCCTCCCGCACAGATACGCAGTATTTT.

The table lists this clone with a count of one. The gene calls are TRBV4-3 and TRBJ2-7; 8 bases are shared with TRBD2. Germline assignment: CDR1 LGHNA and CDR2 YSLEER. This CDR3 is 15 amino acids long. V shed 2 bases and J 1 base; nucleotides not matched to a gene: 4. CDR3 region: CASSQSASGSYEQYF. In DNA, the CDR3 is TGCGCCAGCAGCCAATCGGCTAGCGGGTCCTACGAGCAGTACTTC.

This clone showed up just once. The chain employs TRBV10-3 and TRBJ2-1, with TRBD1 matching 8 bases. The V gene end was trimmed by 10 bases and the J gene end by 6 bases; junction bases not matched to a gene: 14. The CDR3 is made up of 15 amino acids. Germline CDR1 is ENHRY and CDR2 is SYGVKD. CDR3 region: CASQETGEELNEQFF. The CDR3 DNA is TGTGCCAGTCAAGAGACAGGGGAGGAACTCAATGAGCAGTTCTTC.

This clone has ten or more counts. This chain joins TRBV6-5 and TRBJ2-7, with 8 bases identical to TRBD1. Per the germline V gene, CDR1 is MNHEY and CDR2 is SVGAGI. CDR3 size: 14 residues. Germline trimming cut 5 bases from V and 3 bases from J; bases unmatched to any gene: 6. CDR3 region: CASSPDRDIYEQYF. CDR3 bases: TGTGCCAGCAGTCCGGACAGGGACATCTACGAGCAGTACTTC.

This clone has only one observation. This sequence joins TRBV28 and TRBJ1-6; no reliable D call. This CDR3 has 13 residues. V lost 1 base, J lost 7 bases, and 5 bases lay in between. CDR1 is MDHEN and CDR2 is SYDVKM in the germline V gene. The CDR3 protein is CASSLLENSPLHF. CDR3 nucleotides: TGTGCCAGCAGTTTATTGGAGAATTCACCCCTCCACTTT.

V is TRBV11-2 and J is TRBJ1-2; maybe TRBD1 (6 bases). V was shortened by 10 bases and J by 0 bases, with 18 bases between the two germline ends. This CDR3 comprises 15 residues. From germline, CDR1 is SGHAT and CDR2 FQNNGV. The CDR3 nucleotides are TGTGCCACGAGACAGGTGAATGGAGCTAACTATGGCTACACCTTC. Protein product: CATRQVNGANYGYTF.

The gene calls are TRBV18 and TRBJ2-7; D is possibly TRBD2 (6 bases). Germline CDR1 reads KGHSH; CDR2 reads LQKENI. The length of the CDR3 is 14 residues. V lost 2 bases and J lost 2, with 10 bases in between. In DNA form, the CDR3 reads TGTGCCAGCTCACCAGGCGGGATTCCCTACGAGCAGTACTTC. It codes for CASSPGGIPYEQYF. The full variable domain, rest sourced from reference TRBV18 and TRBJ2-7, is NAGVMQNPRHLVRRRGQEARLRCSPMKGHSHVYWYRQLPEEGLKFMVYLQKENIIDESGMPKERFSAEFPKEGPSILRIQQVVRGDSAAYFCASSPGGIPYEQYFGPGTRLTVT.

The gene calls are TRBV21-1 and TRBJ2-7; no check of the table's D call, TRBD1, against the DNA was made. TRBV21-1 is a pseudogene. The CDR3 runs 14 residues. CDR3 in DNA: TGTGCCAGCAGATATAGCACGAACAGGTACGAGCAGTACTTC. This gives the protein CASRYSTNRYEQYF.

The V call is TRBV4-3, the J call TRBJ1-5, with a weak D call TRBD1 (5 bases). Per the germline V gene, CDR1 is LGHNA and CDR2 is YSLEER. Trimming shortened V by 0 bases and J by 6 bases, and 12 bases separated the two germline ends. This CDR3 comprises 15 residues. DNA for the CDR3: TGCGCCAGCAGCCAAGATCGGGGGGGTGGTCAGCCCCAGCATTTT. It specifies CASSQDRGGGQPQHF.

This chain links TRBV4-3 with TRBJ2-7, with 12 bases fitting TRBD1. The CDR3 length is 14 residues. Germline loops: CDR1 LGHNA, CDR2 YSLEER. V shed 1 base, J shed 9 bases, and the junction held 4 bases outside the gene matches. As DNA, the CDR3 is TGCGCCAGCAGCCAAGGGGGACAGGGGGCGCGGCAGTACTTC. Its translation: CASSQGGQGARQYF.

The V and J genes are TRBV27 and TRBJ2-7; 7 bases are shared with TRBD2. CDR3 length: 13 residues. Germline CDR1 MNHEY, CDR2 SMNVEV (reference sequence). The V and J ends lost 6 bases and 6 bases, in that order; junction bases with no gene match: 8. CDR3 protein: CASRWDYLGEQYF. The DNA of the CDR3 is TGTGCCAGCAGATGGGACTATCTTGGCGAGCAGTACTTC.

The CDR3 DNA sequence: TGTGCCAGTAGTATAGTGGTCAGGGCCAATCAGCCCCAGCATTTT. Translation gives CASSIVVRANQPQHF. The genes are TRBV19 and TRBJ1-5; a possible D gene is TRBD1 (5 bases). The CDR3 has 15 amino acids. The V end was cut by 1 base, the J end by 3 bases, with 10 bases between. Germline assignment: CDR1 LNHDA and CDR2 SQIVND (reference sequence).

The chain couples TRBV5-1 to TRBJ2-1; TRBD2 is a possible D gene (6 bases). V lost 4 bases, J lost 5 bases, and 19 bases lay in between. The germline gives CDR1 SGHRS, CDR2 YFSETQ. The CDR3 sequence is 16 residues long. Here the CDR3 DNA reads TGCGCCAGCAGCCCAATTACCAGCGGGCTTAACAATGAGCAGTTCTTC. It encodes CASSPITSGLNNEQFF.

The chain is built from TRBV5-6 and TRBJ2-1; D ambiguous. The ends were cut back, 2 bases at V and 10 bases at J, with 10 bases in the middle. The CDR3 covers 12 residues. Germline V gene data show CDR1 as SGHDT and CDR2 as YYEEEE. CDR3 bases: TGTGCCAGCAGCTTAGAGATCTCCGAGCAGTTCTTC. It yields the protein CASSLEISEQFF.

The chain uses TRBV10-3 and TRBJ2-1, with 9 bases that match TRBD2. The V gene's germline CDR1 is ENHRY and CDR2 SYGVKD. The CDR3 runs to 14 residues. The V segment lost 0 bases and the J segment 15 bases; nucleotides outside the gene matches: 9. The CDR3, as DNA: TGTGCCATCAGTGAGTCGACGGGCGGGGGGGCTCTGTTCTTC. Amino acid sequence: CAISESTGGGALFF.